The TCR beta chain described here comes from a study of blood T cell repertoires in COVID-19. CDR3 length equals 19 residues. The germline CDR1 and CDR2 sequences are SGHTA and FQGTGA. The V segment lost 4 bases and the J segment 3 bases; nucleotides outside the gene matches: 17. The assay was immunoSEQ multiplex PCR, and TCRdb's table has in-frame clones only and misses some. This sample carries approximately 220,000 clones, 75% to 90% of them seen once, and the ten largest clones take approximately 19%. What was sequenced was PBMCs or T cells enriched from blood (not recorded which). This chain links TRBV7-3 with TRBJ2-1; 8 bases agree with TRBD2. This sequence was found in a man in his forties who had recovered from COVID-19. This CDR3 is CASSSPNDSGVLHYNEQFF. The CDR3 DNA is TGTGCCAGCAGCTCCCCCAATGATAGCGGGGTTCTTCACTACAATGAGCAGTTCTTC.